One and the same sample provided the 18 T cell receptor beta chains below, sequenced in a study of T cell repertoires in ileal Crohn's disease. Assay used: immunoSEQ multiplex PCR; TCRdb lists only in-frame clones, some missing. The data hold some 27,000 clones, with roughly 78% observed a single time. The sequenced sample was ileal tissue. Receptor source: an adult with Crohn's disease.

The J gene is TRBJ2-3, the V gene TRBV5-4; D is unclear. This CDR3 has 12 amino acids. The V and J ends lost 0 bases and 5 bases respectively, with 4 bases between them. CDR1 and CDR2 (germline): SGHNT, YYREEE (reference sequence). The CDR3: CASSLDRDTQYF. CDR3 bases: TGTGCCAGCAGCTTGGACAGAGATACGCAGTATTTT.

The V gene is TRBV5-1, the J gene TRBJ2-3; TRBD1 matches at 9 bases. The CDR3 extends over 18 amino acids. The germline V gene encodes CDR1 SGHRS and CDR2 YFSETQ. Losses at the gene ends were 0 bases for V and 4 bases for J; bases not matched to a gene: 12. This chain's CDR3 is CASSLALTGTGLSDTQYF. As DNA, the CDR3 is TGCGCCAGCAGCTTGGCACTTACCGGGACAGGGCTTTCAGATACGCAGTATTTT.

The chain recombines TRBV19 with TRBJ1-3; 8 nucleotides line up with TRBD1. CDR1 is LNHDA and CDR2 is SQIVND in the germline V gene (reference sequence). There are 15 residues in the CDR3. Losses at the gene ends were 6 bases for V and 0 bases for J; bases not matched to a gene: 4. The CDR3, as DNA: TGTGCCAGTAGAGATACAGGGGGCTCTGGAAACACCATATATTTT. As protein: CASRDTGGSGNTIYF.

This clone was seen a few times. This chain connects TRBV2 to TRBJ1-1; 7 bases match TRBD1. The CDR3 totals 11 residues. CDR1 is SNHLY and CDR2 is FYNNEI in the germline V gene. With V trimmed by 9 bases and J by 6 bases, 4 bases remained unmatched. The CDR3 loop is CASKQGSEAFF. The DNA for the CDR3 is TGTGCCAGTAAACAGGGGTCTGAAGCTTTCTTT.

The chain joins TRBV6-6 to TRBJ1-2, with D hard to call. V dropped 7 bases and J dropped 2 bases, with 11 bases sitting between them. The CDR3 loop spans 13 amino acids. Per the germline V gene, CDR1 is MNHNY and CDR2 is SVGAGI (reference sequence). The CDR3 DNA reads TGTGCCAGCACCCCCCGAGGCAACTATGGCTACACCTTC. Protein sequence: CASTPRGNYGYTF.

This clone occurred a few times. The gene calls are TRBV21-1 and TRBJ1-4. TRBV21-1 is recorded as a pseudogene. The CDR3 runs 13 residues. The CDR3 region has the DNA TGTGCCAGCAGCAAACGAGGGTCGACGGAGTCCTTTTTT. Amino acid sequence: CASSKRGSTESFF.

The chain recombines TRBV7-2 with TRBJ2-4; TRBD1 aligns across 7 bases. After removal of 5 bases from V and 6 bases from J, the junction contained 7 bases not matched to a gene. CDR1 and CDR2 (germline): SGHTA, FQGNSA. This CDR3 is 14 amino acids long. CDR3 nucleotides: TGTGCCAGCAGCCTGGACCGGGACAGAAACATTCAGTACTTC. Its translation: CASSLDRDRNIQYF. Drawing the rest from reference TRBV7-2 and TRBJ2-4, the complete variable domain is GAGVSQSPSNKVTEKGKDVELRCDPISGHTALYWYRQSLGQGLEFLIYFQGNSAPDKSGLPSDRFSAERTGGSVSTLTIQRTQQEDSAVYLCASSLDRDRNIQYFGAGTRLSVL.

The chain uses TRBV11-3 and TRBJ2-7; D is ambiguous. The CDR3 is 13 amino acids. V lost 1 base, J lost 4 bases, and 8 bases lay in between. Germline V gene data show CDR1 as SGHNT and CDR2 as YENEEA. The CDR3 loop reads CASSLGATYEQYF. As DNA, the CDR3 is TGTGCCAGCAGCTTAGGGGCGACGTACGAGCAGTACTTC.

The chain uses TRBV4-1 and TRBJ2-7; 10 bases line up with TRBD2. The better agreement between TRBJ2-5 and the DNA end casts doubt on the J call. The germline gives CDR1 MGHRA, CDR2 YSYEKL. The CDR3 is 16 residues long. CDR3 DNA sequence: TGCGCCAGCAGCCAAGGAGCGGGGGGGTGGGGAGAGACCCAGTACTTC. This sequence encodes CASSQGAGGWGETQYF.

V is TRBV15 and J is TRBJ2-5; TRBD2 is a possible D gene (5 bases). V lost 1 base and J 12 bases, leaving 15 bases between the germline ends. Per germline, CDR1 LNHNV and CDR2 YYDKDF (reference sequence). The CDR3 loop spans 13 amino acids. CDR3 bases: TGTGCCACCAGCAGAGCCTCGAGGGTCGACGAGTACTTC. Protein sequence: CATSRASRVDEYF.

The chain links TRBV5-8 to TRBJ1-5; D might be TRBD1 (6 bases). There are 15 residues in the CDR3. CDR1 is SGHTS, CDR2 YDEGEE, per germline. V lost 0 bases and J 6 bases, leaving 13 bases between the germline ends. CDR3: CASSLAVQGRQPQHF. The CDR3, as DNA: TGTGCCAGCAGCTTGGCCGTACAGGGACGTCAGCCCCAGCATTTT.

This rearrangement joins TRBV5-1 to TRBJ1-2; 9 bases are shared with TRBD1. V lost 4 bases and J lost 6; bases outside the gene matches: 7. The CDR3 extends over 14 amino acids. Germline V gene sequence: CDR1 SGHRS, CDR2 YFSETQ. DNA for the CDR3: TGCGCCAGCAGCATACCTGGGACAGGGAATGGCTACACCTTC. This sequence encodes CASSIPGTGNGYTF.

This clone was seen just once. The chain recombines TRBV9 with TRBJ2-2; maybe TRBD1 (5 bases). Germline assignment: CDR1 SGDLS and CDR2 YYNGEE. The CDR3 covers 16 residues. Trimming took off 0 bases at V and 4 bases at J, with 13 bases between the two ends. Here the CDR3 reads CASSVGGAISTGELFF. The CDR3 DNA reads TGTGCCAGCAGCGTAGGTGGGGCCATCAGCACCGGGGAGCTGTTTTTT. Complete variable domain (other parts from reference TRBV9 and TRBJ2-2): DSGVTQTPKHLITATGQRVTLRCSPRSGDLSVYWYQQSLDQGLQFLIQYYNGEERAKGNILERFSAQQFPDLHSELNLSSLELGDSALYFCASSVGGAISTGELFFGEGSRLTVL.

The V gene is TRBV11-2, the J gene TRBJ2-2; 8 nucleotides match TRBD2. The trim removed 3 bases at V and 4 bases at J, leaving 4 bases unmatched. Looked up from germline, CDR1 is SGHAT and CDR2 is FQNNGV. This CDR3 contains 15 residues. This CDR3 is CASSLSGGGTGELFF. In nucleotides, the CDR3 is TGTGCCAGCAGCTTGTCGGGGGGGGGCACCGGGGAGCTGTTTTTT.

The CDR3 bases are TGTGCCAGCTCACCCTTCGGACAGTGGAACACTGAAGCTTTCTTT. Amino acids: CASSPFGQWNTEAFF. The chain links TRBV18 to TRBJ1-1; possible D gene TRBD1, 6 bases. The V gene's germline CDR1 is KGHSH and CDR2 LQKENI. The CDR3 has 15 residues. The V end lost 3 bases, the J end lost 1 base, and 12 bases lay between the germline ends.

J is TRBJ2-7 and V is TRBV7-3; 14 bases map to TRBD2. The V gene's germline CDR1 is SGHTA and CDR2 FQGTGA. V lost 4 bases, J lost 5 bases, and 7 bases stayed unmatched. There are 16 residues in the CDR3. This CDR3 reads CASSSGTSGSLHEQYF. The DNA for the CDR3 is TGTGCCAGCAGCTCCGGGACTAGCGGGAGTCTCCACGAGCAGTACTTC. The whole variable domain, filled in from reference TRBV7-3 and TRBJ2-7, reads GAGVSQTPSNKVTEKGKYVELRCDPISGHTALYWYRQSLGQGPEFLIYFQGTGAADDSGLPNDRFFAVRPEGSVSTLKIQRTERGDSAVYLCASSSGTSGSLHEQYFGPGTRLTVT.

The chain combines TRBV10-1 with TRBJ1-5; the match to TRBD1 covers 8 bases. This CDR3 has 14 residues. Losses at the gene ends were 6 bases for V and 6 bases for J; bases not matched to a gene: 7. Per the germline V gene, CDR1 is WNHNN and CDR2 is SYGVQD (reference sequence). The CDR3 is CASRGRGRGQPQHF. Here the CDR3 DNA reads TGCGCCAGCAGGGGCAGGGGGCGAGGTCAGCCCCAGCATTTT.

V and J are TRBV11-2 and TRBJ2-3, with 9 bases fitting TRBD2. The trim removed 2 bases at V and 5 bases at J, leaving 2 bases unmatched. This CDR3 comprises 14 residues. Looked up from germline, CDR1 is SGHAT and CDR2 is FQNNGV. Here the CDR3 DNA reads TGTGCCAGCAGCTTACTACTAGCGGGAGATACGCAGTATTTT. It yields the protein CASSLLLAGDTQYF. The full variable domain, rest sourced from reference TRBV11-2 and TRBJ2-3, is EAGVAQSPRYKIIEKRQSVAFWCNPISGHATLYWYQQILGQGPKLLIQFQNNGVVDDSQLPKDRFSAERLKGVDSTLKIQPAKLEDSAVYLCASSLLLAGDTQYFGPGTRLTVL.